Presented here are 5 T cell receptor beta chains from one specimen sequenced in a study of T cell clones after liver transplantation. Some clones are missing from TCRdb's copy, which holds only in-frame ones; the method was immunoSEQ multiplex PCR. Of 65,000 to 80,000 clones in the sample, roughly 80% were seen once. This sample comprised CD4+ T cells from blood, obtained at the 22-month timepoint. These receptors came from a human patient who received a liver transplant. Some T cells here may be from the graft donor.

The chain carries TRBV25-1 and TRBJ2-3; no clear D. This CDR3 region has 14 residues. Trimming left V 3 bases short and J 1 base short, with 8 bases between. In germline, CDR1 is MGHDK, CDR2 SYGVNS. This CDR3 is CASSDPAGTDTQYF. The CDR3 nucleotides read TGTGCCAGCAGTGACCCCGCGGGCACAGATACGCAGTATTTT.

This clone was counted once. A read error is likely, as this CDR3 ends without the conserved phenylalanine or tryptophan. The DNA is left out, because the CDR3 cannot be placed on it with certainty; the CDR3 is given as TCRdb lists it. CDR3 region: CASSKELANS. The chain joins TRBV21-1 to TRBJ2-7. TRBV21-1 is a pseudogene segment. The CDR3 totals 10 residues, both ends included.

This chain uses TRBV19 with TRBJ2-3; the match to TRBD2 covers 7 bases. This CDR3 contains 14 residues. CDR1 and CDR2 (germline): LNHDA, SQIVND (reference sequence). V lost 8 bases to trimming and J lost 2 bases; unmatched junction nucleotides: 7. The CDR3 here is CASQSQRDTDTQYF. Here the CDR3 DNA reads TGTGCCAGTCAAAGTCAGCGGGACACAGATACGCAGTATTTT.

The gene calls are TRBV19 and TRBJ1-3, with a weak D call TRBD1 (6 bases). V lost 6 bases and J 0 bases, leaving 9 bases between the germline ends. The CDR3 sequence is 14 residues long. CDR1 is LNHDA, CDR2 SQIVND, per germline (reference sequence). CDR3 region: CASRAGHSGNTIYF. CDR3 DNA sequence: TGTGCCAGTAGGGCGGGACACTCTGGAAACACCATATATTTT. The full variable domain, in which reference TRBV19 and TRBJ1-3 provide the parts outside the CDR3, is DGGITQSPKYLFRKEGQNVTLSCEQNLNHDAMYWYRQDPGQGLRLIYYSQIVNDFQKGDIAEGYSVSREKKESFPLTVTSAQKNPTAFYLCASRAGHSGNTIYFGEGSWLTVV.

V is TRBV5-1 and J is TRBJ2-6; D is unclear. V was clipped by 5 bases and J by 0 bases, with 12 bases between them. The CDR3 loop spans 16 amino acids. Germline-derived CDR1 and CDR2 are SGHRS and YFSETQ. The CDR3, as DNA: TGCGCCAGCAGAAGTCAAGAGATCTCTGGGGCCAACGTCCTGACTTTC. It encodes CASRSQEISGANVLTF. Complete variable domain (other parts from reference TRBV5-1 and TRBJ2-6): KAGVTQTPRYLIKTRGQQVTLSCSPISGHRSVSWYQQTPGQGLQFLFEYFSETQRNKGNFPGRFSGRQFSNSRSEMNVSTLELGDSALYLCASRSQEISGANVLTFGAGSRLTVL.